The rows below give T cell receptor beta chains drawn from one sample of a study of shared clonotypes between healthy human individuals. The repertoire was sequenced with immunoSEQ multiplex PCR; TCRdb's copy has only in-frame clones and lacks some. The table records 800,000 to 1,200,000 clones, 70% to 80% of them present only once. Sequenced: memory CD4+ T cells from PBMCs. These receptors originate from a man between 18 and 29 years old in good health. Some clones in this sample may be carry-over from other donors' samples. Both conserved end residues are part of each CDR3. The D gene is left open where the match is weak. Some rows mark clone size as missing; the rest say once, few, many or name a class of expanded clone.

size,V,length,J,D,CDR3,DNA
.,TRBV5-1,14,TRBJ2-7,TRBD2,CASSRAAGVSEQYF,TGCGCCAGCAGCCGGGCGGCGGGAGTCTCCGAGCAGTACTTC
many,TRBV6-5,15,TRBJ1-1,TRBD1,CASSRDRNMNTEAFF,TGTGCCAGCAGTCGGGACAGAAATATGAACACTGAAGCTTTCTTT
.,TRBV5-6,16,TRBJ1-4,.,CASSDGPRDSPEKLFF,TGTGCCAGCAGCGACGGACCCCGAGACAGTCCTGAAAAACTGTTTTTT
.,TRBV28,12,TRBJ2-4,.,CASSFSGHIQYF,TGTGCCAGCAGTTTCTCGGGTCACATTCAGTACTTC
.,TRBV11-3,15,TRBJ2-1,TRBD2,CASSPSGSSYNEQFF,TGTGCCAGCAGCCCCAGCGGGAGCTCCTACAATGAGCAGTTCTTC
.,TRBV14,15,TRBJ2-7,TRBD1,CASSRTGTGAYEQYF,TGTGCCAGCAGCCGAACCGGGACAGGGGCCTACGAGCAGTACTTC
.,TRBV5-4,15,TRBJ1-1,.,CASSLGGRVGTEAFF,TGTGCCAGCAGCTTGGGAGGCAGGGTGGGCACTGAAGCTTTCTTT
few,TRBV14,16,TRBJ2-7,.,CASSQAGRRSAYEQYF,TGTGCCAGCAGCCAGGCGGGAAGGCGGTCCGCCTACGAGCAGTACTTC
.,TRBV7-9,13,TRBJ2-1,TRBD2,CASSSLAGGEQFF,TGTGCCAGCAGCTCGTTAGCGGGAGGTGAGCAGTTCTTC
once,TRBV28,16,TRBJ1-5,TRBD1,CASRYFRGYGNQPQHF,TGTGCCAGCAGATACTTCAGGGGGTACGGCAATCAGCCCCAGCATTTT
.,TRBV7-2,14,TRBJ2-5,.,CASSFSTGEETQYF,TGTGCCAGCAGCTTCTCGACAGGCGAAGAGACCCAGTACTTC
few,TRBV19,15,TRBJ1-4,.,CASSIVAATNEKLFF,TGTGCCAGTAGTATAGTCGCTGCAACTAATGAAAAACTGTTTTTT
.,TRBV5-1,16,TRBJ1-1,.,CASSSLSDTLNTEAFF,TGCGCCAGCAGCTCATTATCGGACACGCTGAACACTGAAGCTTTCTTT
.,TRBV28,15,TRBJ2-3,.,CASSLRGTLSDTQYF,TGTGCCAGCAGTTTACGAGGGACCTTGTCCGATACGCAGTATTTT
.,TRBV7-8,14,TRBJ1-1,.,CASSFRAFNTEAFF,TGTGCCAGCAGCTTCAGAGCTTTTAACACTGAAGCTTTCTTT
.,TRBV27,14,TRBJ2-1,TRBD2,CASSSLAEYNEQFF,TGTGCCAGCAGTTCCCTAGCGGAGTACAATGAGCAGTTCTTC
.,TRBV18,16,TRBJ2-1,TRBD1,CASSPQGGGSYNEQFF,TGTGCCAGCTCACCACAAGGGGGCGGCTCCTACAATGAGCAGTTCTTC
.,TRBV7-6,15,TRBJ2-3,TRBD1,CASSFPGQGTDTQYF,TGTGCCAGCAGCTTTCCGGGACAGGGCACAGATACGCAGTATTTT
few,TRBV21-1,17,TRBJ2-3,.,CASGQNLYRGRPDTQYF,TGTGCCAGCGGACAAAACCTATACAGGGGACGCCCAGATACGCAGTATTTT
.,TRBV2,11,TRBJ2-7,.,CASRSHYEQYF,TGTGCCAGCCGGAGTCACTACGAGCAGTACTTC
.,TRBV11-2,15,TRBJ2-6,.,CASSLQGAGANVLTF,TGTGCCAGCAGCTTACAGGGAGCTGGGGCCAACGTCCTGACTTTC
.,TRBV5-6,15,TRBJ2-1,TRBD2,CASSSLAGVGNEQFF,TGTGCCAGCAGCTCGCTAGCGGGAGTCGGCAATGAGCAGTTCTTC